The 9 T cell receptor beta chains below come from one sample, sequenced in a study of spatial heterogeneity in lung cancer. The study's findings and limits: Mutation counts in tumors were tracked by counts of expanded intratumoral alpha and beta TCRs.

One entry per CDR3 protein results from TCRdb running MiXCR on the 5' RACE reads. The data contain more than 1,300 distinct CDR3 sequences, 20% to 25% of them singletons. What these receptors recognize is not known. Time point reported: sample taken at primary tumor resection. The material sequenced was lung tumor tissue, taken at surgery. Every receptor here comes from a male donor with early-stage non-small cell lung cancer.

In the case of this clonotype: Within a library made for alpha chains, this beta chain is off target, and its count is uninformative. The genes are TRBV29-1 and TRBJ2-5; TRBD1 agrees at 10 bases. Trimming took 6 bases from V and 5 from J; bases not matched to a gene: 6. CDR1 SQVTM and CDR2 ANQGSEA come from the germline V gene. The CDR3 covers 13 residues. CDR3 sequence: CSVLGQGLETQYF. DNA of the CDR3: TGCAGCGTCCTGGGACAGGGGCTGGAGACCCAGTACTTC. Variable domain in full (rest from reference TRBV29-1 and TRBJ2-5): SAVISQKPSRDICQRGTSLTIQCQVDSQVTMMFWYRQQPGQSLTLIATANQGSEATYESGFVIDKFPISRPNLTFSTLTVSNMSPEDSSIYLCSVLGQGLETQYFGPGTRLLVL.

By share, this clonotype counts as large (0.1 to 1%). A library prepared for alpha chains yielded this beta chain as an off-target read; its size is of little meaning. The chain joins TRBV24-1 to TRBJ2-2; 11 bases are shared with TRBD2. J gave up 9 bases and V 7 bases, and 6 bases lay outside the gene matches. This CDR3 region has 14 residues. Germline V gene sequence: CDR1 KGHDR, CDR2 SFDVKD. In nucleotides, the CDR3 is TGTGCCACCAGGGGGACTAGCGGCGACTGGGAGCTGTTTTTT. Amino acid sequence: CATRGTSGDWELFF.

There are a few counts of this clonotype. In a library made to pick up alpha chains, this beta chain is a stray read with a size that means little. V and J are TRBV20-1 and TRBJ2-7, with D hard to call. The germline gives CDR1 DFQATT, CDR2 SNEGSKA (reference sequence). CDR3 length: 14 residues. V dropped 5 bases and J dropped 0 bases, with 14 bases sitting between them. The CDR3 DNA is TGCAGTGCTCCGCGGACCGGTAGCTCCTACGAGCAGTACTTC. Its protein product is CSAPRTGSSYEQYF.

Sample share makes this clonotype large. Because the library targeted alpha chains, this beta chain is an off-target read whose size means little. The rearrangement joins TRBV20-1 to TRBJ2-1, with D possibly being TRBD1 (5 bases). V was cut by 2 bases and J by 6 bases, with 14 bases left in between. Germline values: CDR1 DFQATT, CDR2 SNEGSKA (reference sequence). The CDR3 extends over 14 amino acids. CDR3 in DNA: TGCAGTGCTAGAAGGCAGGGATTGAGCAATGAGCAGTTCTTC. Encoded protein: CSARRQGLSNEQFF.

Details on this clonotype: At one of its ends the junction is not consistent with the germline gene, which may arise from a read error. In a library made to pick up alpha chains, this beta chain is a stray read with a size that means little. The chain recombines TRBV7-7 with TRBJ2-1, with 9 bases identical to TRBD2. Germline CDR1 reads SSHAT; CDR2 reads FNYEAQ (reference sequence). The CDR3 loop spans 14 amino acids. The CDR3 loop is CASSLGTSTNEQFF. The CDR3 coding sequence is TGTGCTAGCAGCCTCGGGACTAGCACCAATGAGCAGTTCTTC.

As for this clonotype: Because the library targeted alpha chains, this beta chain is an off-target read whose size means little. The chain joins TRBV12-3 or TRBV12-4 to TRBJ2-5; weak D call: TRBD2 (5 bases). The CDR3 has 14 residues. The V end was cut by 5 bases, the J end by 5 bases, with 15 bases between. CDR3 nucleotide sequence: TGTGCCAGCAGTCCCACCGAGGGCCGGGAGACCCAGTACTTC. Its protein is CASSPTEGRETQYF.

As concerns this clonotype: This beta chain turned up in a library designed for alpha chains; as an off-target read, its abundance says little. This chain connects TRBV20-1 to TRBJ2-7; TRBD1 might be the D (5 bases). This CDR3 region has 12 residues. V lost 3 bases to trimming and J lost 0 bases, with 6 bases between them. Germline loops: CDR1 DFQATT, CDR2 SNEGSKA (reference sequence). CDR3 loop: CSARGPSYEQYF. DNA for the CDR3: TGCAGTGCTAGGGGGCCCTCCTACGAGCAGTACTTC.

This clonotype is classed as medium-sized. This beta chain is an off-target read within a library intended for alpha chains, so its frequency means little. The V call is TRBV6-4, the J call TRBJ2-2; 9 positions agree with TRBD2. J lost 6 bases, V lost 6 bases, and 2 bases had no gene match. The CDR3 covers 13 residues. The germline V gene has CDR1 MRHNA and CDR2 SNTAGT. The CDR3 nucleotides are TGTGCCAGCAGAAAGCGGGGGGCCGGGGAGCTGTTTTTT. Protein sequence: CASRKRGAGELFF.

With respect to this clonotype: The junction departs from germline at one end; a sequencing error may be responsible. This beta chain is an unintended read in a library built for alpha chains; its size means little. The V and J genes are TRBV10-2 and TRBJ2-2; D may be TRBD2 (5 bases). The CDR3 loop spans 13 amino acids. Germline CDR1 is WSHSY and CDR2 is SAAADI. The CDR3 DNA is TGCGCCAGCAGTCCCGGGAACACCGGGGAGCTGCTTTTT. Protein product: CASSPGNTGELLF.